These T cell receptor beta chains were read from a single sample in a study of immune cell composition in non-small cell lung cancer. Repertoires were generated with immunoSEQ multiplex PCR, while TCRdb's copy carries only in-frame clones and drops some. The top ten clones hold 4% to 5.5% of a sample with almost 7,000 clones, 70% of them seen once. Sequences were obtained from lung tumor tissue. Source of these receptors: a human donor with non-small cell lung cancer. Each CDR3 is given without its conserved first and last residue. D genes are given only for firm matches. Some rows have no size entry. The others give once, few or many, or a class for an expanded clone.

v_gene	abundance	d_gene	j_gene	CDR3aa
TRBV30	-	-	TRBJ1-3	AWSVRDRRTGNTIY
TRBV5-1	few	-	TRBJ1-4	ASTRGAATNEKLF
TRBV10-3	-	-	TRBJ2-3	ATAPGEEDTQY
TRBV4-1	once	-	TRBJ1-2	ASSQVITGNYGYT
TRBV5-1	few	TRBD2	TRBJ2-5	ASSVTGTSEETQY
TRBV18	-	TRBD1	TRBJ2-1	ASSPMAGGMVSYNEQF
TRBV7-9	-	TRBD1	TRBJ1-5	ASSLGGGYGQPQH
TRBV5-5	-	-	TRBJ1-3	ASRERGGLRALPGNTIY
TRBV7-8	few	-	TRBJ1-6	ASSPMRVGITSLH
TRBV7-9	-	-	TRBJ1-2	ASSPYRTNYGYT
TRBV5-4	-	TRBD1	TRBJ1-2	ASSLGTGAYYGYT
TRBV28	-	TRBD2	TRBJ2-1	ASSLWLLAGAFYNEQF
TRBV10-3	-	TRBD1	TRBJ1-5	AISYSGQGSQPQH
TRBV7-8	-	TRBD1	TRBJ1-5	ASSAWTGEQPQH
TRBV13	-	TRBD1	TRBJ2-5	ASRTGGGETQY
TRBV28	-	-	TRBJ2-7	ASSFWAPFYEQY
TRBV4-2	-	TRBD2	TRBJ2-2	ASSQDGGGGGTGELF
TRBV5-1	few	-	TRBJ2-6	ASSLAGLYGANVLT
TRBV6-6	-	TRBD2	TRBJ2-2	ASSWTSGSTGELF
TRBV2	-	TRBD2	TRBJ2-1	ASSETGLAYEQF
TRBV6-4	-	TRBD2	TRBJ2-1	ASKREGFNEQF
TRBV6-5	-	TRBD1	TRBJ1-1	ASSSQGVTEAF
TRBV30	few	-	TRBJ2-2	AWRDYYTGELF
TRBV7-8	-	TRBD1	TRBJ1-2	ASSLLPQGPNYGYT
TRBV7-2	-	-	TRBJ2-7	ASSLSVLTSSYEQY
TRBV5-7	once	-	TRBJ1-3	ASSLGPGSNSGNTIY
TRBV7-9	-	-	TRBJ1-1	ASSLARQGKTEAF
TRBV10-3	-	-	TRBJ2-7	AISESNGIYEQY